This T cell receptor (beta chain) was profiled in a study of T cell repertoires in cytomegalovirus infection (dated by TCRdb to the late 2010s). In terms of the full investigation: Donor HLA type was relevant to the analysis, because carriage of CMV infection together with the matching HLA type was indicated by public TCR beta signatures. On the study overall, not on this receptor specifically: The ex vivo response was dominated by HLA-C-restricted CMV-specific TCR beta clonotypes, which also provided the single most frequent clonotype in two of eight donors. Cumulative frequency of public TCR beta family members discriminated carriers of CMV infection plus the relevant HLA type in this cohort and an independent 352-donor cohort.

Inclusive of the bounding cysteine and phenylalanine, the CDR3 is 16 residues long. The retained sequence is limited to the CDR3, 48 bases, with the frame set at the first base. The V and J ends are trimmed by 5 bases and 5 bases, leaving 21 bases between them. CDR1 and CDR2 (SGHTA, FQGNSA) derive from the germline V gene. In its sample, this clonotype was seen many times. The antigen this receptor binds is unknown. Qualities for individual bases were not recorded, and no much larger clone is one base off. The listed sequencing device is Illumina HiSeq 1500. The public reads were quality trimmed at Q25 with fastp and then assembled into clones with MiXCR by TCRdb, keeping productive beta chains. Each CDR3 protein appears once, grouped with its most common genes and DNA. The sample contains roughly 190,000 distinct CDR3 sequences, about a tenth of them found a single time. The leading ten clones occupy about 4.2% of the sample.

The chain joins TRBV7-2 to TRBJ2-5; TRBD2 is perhaps the D gene, given 5 matching bases. This receptor was taken from a human donor in good health (CMV status not recorded). Some clones in this sample may be carry-over from other donors' samples. The sequencing sample was made of PBMCs. The CDR3 here reads CASSLTAGIRTETQYF. The nucleotide sequence reads TGTGCCAGCAGCCTCACGGCCGGGATCCGGACGGAGACCCAGTACTTC.